This TCR beta chain was identified during a study of cytomegalovirus exposure and HLA in healthy donors. With 60 Vbeta and 13 Jbeta primers, the PCR was carried out. Using immunoSEQ multiplex PCR, the repertoire was profiled, and TCRdb retains in-frame clones only, with some absent. The sample holds 150,000 or so clones, about 70% seen once. In its sample, this clone was seen once. This CDR3 comprises 13 residues. With 3 bases removed from V and 5 bases from J, the gap between germline ends came to 8 bases. The germline gives CDR1 SNHLY, CDR2 FYNNEI. This sequence was found in a man aged 30 to 45 in good health and CMV-seropositive. This chain connects TRBV2 to TRBJ1-5; maybe TRBD1 (5 bases). The sequenced material came from PBMCs. Here the CDR3 reads CASSERGYQPQHF. The CDR3 DNA reads TGTGCCAGCAGTGAGCGGGGGTATCAGCCCCAGCATTTT.